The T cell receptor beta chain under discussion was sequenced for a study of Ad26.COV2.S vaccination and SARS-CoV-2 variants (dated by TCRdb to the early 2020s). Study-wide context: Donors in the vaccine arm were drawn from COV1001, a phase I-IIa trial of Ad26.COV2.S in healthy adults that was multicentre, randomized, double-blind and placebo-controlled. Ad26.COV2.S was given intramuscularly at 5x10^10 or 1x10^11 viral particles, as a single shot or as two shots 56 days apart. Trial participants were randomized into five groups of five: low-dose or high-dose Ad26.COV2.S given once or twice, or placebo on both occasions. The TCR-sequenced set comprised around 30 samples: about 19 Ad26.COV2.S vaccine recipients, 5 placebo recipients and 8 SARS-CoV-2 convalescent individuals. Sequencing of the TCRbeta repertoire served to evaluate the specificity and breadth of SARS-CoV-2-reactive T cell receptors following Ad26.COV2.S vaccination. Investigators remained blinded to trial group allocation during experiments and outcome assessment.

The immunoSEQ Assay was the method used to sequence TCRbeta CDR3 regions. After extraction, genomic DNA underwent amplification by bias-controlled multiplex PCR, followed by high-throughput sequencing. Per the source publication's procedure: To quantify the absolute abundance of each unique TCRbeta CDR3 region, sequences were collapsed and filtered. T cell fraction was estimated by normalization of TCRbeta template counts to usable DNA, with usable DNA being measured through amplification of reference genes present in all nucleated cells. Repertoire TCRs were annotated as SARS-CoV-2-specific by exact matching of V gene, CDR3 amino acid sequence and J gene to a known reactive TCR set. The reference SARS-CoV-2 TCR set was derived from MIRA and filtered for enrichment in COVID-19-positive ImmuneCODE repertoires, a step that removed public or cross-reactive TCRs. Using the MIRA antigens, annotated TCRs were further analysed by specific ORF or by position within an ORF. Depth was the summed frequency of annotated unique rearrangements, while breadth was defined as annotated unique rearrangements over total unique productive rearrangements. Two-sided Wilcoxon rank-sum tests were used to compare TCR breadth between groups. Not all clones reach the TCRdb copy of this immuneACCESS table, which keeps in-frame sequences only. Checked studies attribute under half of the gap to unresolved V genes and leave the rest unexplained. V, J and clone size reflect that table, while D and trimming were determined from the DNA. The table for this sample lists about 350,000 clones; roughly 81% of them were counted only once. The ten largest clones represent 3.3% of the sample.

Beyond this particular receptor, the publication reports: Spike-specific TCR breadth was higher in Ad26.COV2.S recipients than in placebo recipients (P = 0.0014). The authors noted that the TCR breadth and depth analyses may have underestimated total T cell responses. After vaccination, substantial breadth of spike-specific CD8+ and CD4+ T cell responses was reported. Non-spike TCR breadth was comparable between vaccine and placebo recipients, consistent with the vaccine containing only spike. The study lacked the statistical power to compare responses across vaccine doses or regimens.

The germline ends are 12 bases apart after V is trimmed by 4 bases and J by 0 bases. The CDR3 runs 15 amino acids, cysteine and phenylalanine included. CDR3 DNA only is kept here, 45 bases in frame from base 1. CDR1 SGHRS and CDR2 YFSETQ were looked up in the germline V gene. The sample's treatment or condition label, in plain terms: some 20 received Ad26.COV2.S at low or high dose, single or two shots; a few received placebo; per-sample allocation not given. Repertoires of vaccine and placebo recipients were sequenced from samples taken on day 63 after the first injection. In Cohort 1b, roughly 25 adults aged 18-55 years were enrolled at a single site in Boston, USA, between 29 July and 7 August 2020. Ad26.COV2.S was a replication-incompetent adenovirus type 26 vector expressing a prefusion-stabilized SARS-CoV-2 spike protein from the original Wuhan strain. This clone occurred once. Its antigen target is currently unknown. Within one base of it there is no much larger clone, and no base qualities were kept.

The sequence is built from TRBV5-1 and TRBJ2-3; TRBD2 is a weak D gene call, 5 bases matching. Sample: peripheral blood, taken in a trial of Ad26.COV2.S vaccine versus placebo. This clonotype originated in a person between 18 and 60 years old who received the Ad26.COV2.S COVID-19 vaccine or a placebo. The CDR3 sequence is CASSDRSGSTDTQYF. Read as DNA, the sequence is TGCGCCAGCAGCGACCGCAGCGGTAGCACAGATACGCAGTATTTT.